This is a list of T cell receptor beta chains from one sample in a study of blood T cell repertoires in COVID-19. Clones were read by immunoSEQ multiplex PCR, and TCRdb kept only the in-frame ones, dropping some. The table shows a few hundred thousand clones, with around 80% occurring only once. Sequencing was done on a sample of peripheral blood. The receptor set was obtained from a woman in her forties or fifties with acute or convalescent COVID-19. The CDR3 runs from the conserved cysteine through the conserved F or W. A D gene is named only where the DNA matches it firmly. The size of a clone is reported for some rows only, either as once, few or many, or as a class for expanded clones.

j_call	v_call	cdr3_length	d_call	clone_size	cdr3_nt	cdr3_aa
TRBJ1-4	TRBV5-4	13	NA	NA	TGTGCCAGCAGCTTGCCAGGGGTGGAAAAACTGTTTTTT	CASSLPGVEKLFF
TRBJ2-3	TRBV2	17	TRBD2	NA	TGTGCCACCATCCCTAGCGGGGTATGGGCTAGCACAGATACGCAGTATTTT	CATIPSGVWASTDTQYF
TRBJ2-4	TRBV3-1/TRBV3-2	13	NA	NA	TGTGCCAGCAGCCTGGACACCTCAAACATTCAGTACTTC	CASSLDTSNIQYF
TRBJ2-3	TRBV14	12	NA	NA	TGTGCCAGCAGCCAAATAGTTTATACGCAGTATTTT	CASSQIVYTQYF
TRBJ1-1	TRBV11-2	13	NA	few	TGTGCCAGCAGTTATTTCGGGGACACTGAAGCTTTCTTT	CASSYFGDTEAFF
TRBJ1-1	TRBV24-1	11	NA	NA	TGTGCCACGGAGGCGGACACTGAAGCTTTCTTT	CATEADTEAFF
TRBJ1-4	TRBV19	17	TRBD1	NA	TGTGCCAGTAGTCAGGACAGGGGGAATACGGCTAATGAAAAACTGTTTTTT	CASSQDRGNTANEKLFF
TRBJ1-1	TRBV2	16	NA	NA	TGTGCCACCAAAACGACAGCATACCGGTTGAACACTGAAGCTTTCTTT	CATKTTAYRLNTEAFF
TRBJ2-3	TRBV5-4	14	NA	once	TGTGCCAGCAGCCGGGACATCTCGACAGATACGCAGTATTTT	CASSRDISTDTQYF
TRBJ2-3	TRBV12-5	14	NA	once	TGTGCTAGTGGATCCGGGACTAGCACAGATACGCAGTATTTT	CASGSGTSTDTQYF
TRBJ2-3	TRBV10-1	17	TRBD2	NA	TGCGCCAGCAGCACCTCCGCTAGCGGGGGGCATGCAGATACGCAGTATTTT	CASSTSASGGHADTQYF
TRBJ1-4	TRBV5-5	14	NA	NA	TGTGCCAGCAGTATATCGGGGAATAATGAAAAACTGTTTTTT	CASSISGNNEKLFF
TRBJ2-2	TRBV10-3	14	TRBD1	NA	TGTGCCGGAAGACAGGGGGCAAACACCGGGGAGCTGTTTTTT	CAGRQGANTGELFF
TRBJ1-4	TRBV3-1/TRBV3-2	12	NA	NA	TGTGCCAGCAGCCCCCTAGAGGGAAAACTGTTTTTT	CASSPLEGKLFF
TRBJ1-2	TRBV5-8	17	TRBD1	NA	TGTGCCAGCAGCTTGTATACGGGACAGAAAGCAAGGTCTGGCTACACCTTC	CASSLYTGQKARSGYTF
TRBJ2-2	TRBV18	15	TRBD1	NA	TGTGCCAGCTCTCTCAGGGGGCCCAACACCGGGGAGCTGTTTTTT	CASSLRGPNTGELFF
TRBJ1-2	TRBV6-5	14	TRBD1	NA	TGTGCCAGCAGCCCACGACAGGGTTCGTCGTTACCCACCTTC	CASSPRQGSSLPTF
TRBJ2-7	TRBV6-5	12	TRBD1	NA	TGTGCGGCGAGGACAGGGCCCTACGAGCAGTACTTC	CAARTGPYEQYF
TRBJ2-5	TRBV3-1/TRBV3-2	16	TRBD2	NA	TGTGCCAGCAGCCACCTAGCGGGGGGTCAAAGGGAGACCCAGTACTTC	CASSHLAGGQRETQYF
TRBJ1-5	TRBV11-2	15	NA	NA	TGTGCCAGCAGCTTAGGAGGGGGGGAGGGCCAGCCCCAGCATTTT	CASSLGGGEGQPQHF
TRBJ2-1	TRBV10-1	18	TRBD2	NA	TGCGCCAGCAAGCCCTGGCAGACCAGACTAGCTTTGAACAATGAGCAGTTCTTC	CASKPWQTRLALNNEQFF
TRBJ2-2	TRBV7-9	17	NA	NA	TGTGCCAGCAGCCCAGAGGTGGGGGCGCGGTACACCGGGGAGCTGTTTTTT	CASSPEVGARYTGELFF
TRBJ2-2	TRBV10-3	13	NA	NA	TGTGCCATCCAGACGGGGAACACCGGGGAGCTGTTTTTT	CAIQTGNTGELFF
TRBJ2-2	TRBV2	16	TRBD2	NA	TGTGCCAGCAGTCCTCAGCGGGGGGCCAACACCGGGGAGCTGTTTTTT	CASSPQRGANTGELFF
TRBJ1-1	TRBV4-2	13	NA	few	TGTGCCAGCAGCCAAGCCGTGAACACTGAAGCTTTCTTT	CASSQAVNTEAFF
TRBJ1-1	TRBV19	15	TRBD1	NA	TGTGCCAGTAGTATAAGGGGGCAAGAGAACACTGAAGCTTTCTTT	CASSIRGQENTEAFF
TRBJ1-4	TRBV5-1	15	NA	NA	TGCGCCAGCAGCTTGGAACCATCAGGTAGTGAAAAACTGTTTTTT	CASSLEPSGSEKLFF
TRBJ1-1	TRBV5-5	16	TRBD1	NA	TGTGCCAGCAGCTTGGCGATCGGACAGGGGACCACTGAAGCTTTCTTT	CASSLAIGQGTTEAFF
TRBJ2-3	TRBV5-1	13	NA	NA	TGCGCCAGCAGTGGCGGTAGCACAGATACGCAGTATTTT	CASSGGSTDTQYF
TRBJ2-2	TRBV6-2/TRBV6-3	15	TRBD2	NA	TGTGCCAGCAGTTACCAAGCGGGAGTGTTCGGGGAGCTGTTTTTT	CASSYQAGVFGELFF
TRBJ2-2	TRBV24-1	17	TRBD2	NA	TGTGCCACCGGGGGACTAGCGGGAGGAAGGGACACCGGGGAGCTGTTTTTT	CATGGLAGGRDTGELFF
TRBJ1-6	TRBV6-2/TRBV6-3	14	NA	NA	TGTGCCAGCGGCCGGGACATCTATAATTCACCCCTCCACTTT	CASGRDIYNSPLHF
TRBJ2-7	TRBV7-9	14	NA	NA	TGTGCCAGCAGCCGTCCGGGAGACTCCCACGAGCAGTACTTC	CASSRPGDSHEQYF
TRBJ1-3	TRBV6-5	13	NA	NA	TGTGCCAGCAGTTCTAGCTCTGGAAACACCATATATTTT	CASSSSSGNTIYF
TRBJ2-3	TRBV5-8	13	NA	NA	TGTGCCAGCAGCTTGTACGGGAGTGATACGCAGTATTTT	CASSLYGSDTQYF
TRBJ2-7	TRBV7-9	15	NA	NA	TGTGCCAGCAGCACCAGCAGGACACCCTCCTACGAGCAGTACTTC	CASSTSRTPSYEQYF
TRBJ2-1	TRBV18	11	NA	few	TGTGCCAGCTCTACCTACAATGAGCAGTTCTTC	CASSTYNEQFF
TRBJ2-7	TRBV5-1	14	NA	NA	TGCGCCAGCAGCTTGGGGGCCTTATCTTACGAGCAGTACTTC	CASSLGALSYEQYF
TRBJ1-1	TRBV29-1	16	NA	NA	TGCAGCGTTGTAACGGGTGTGTGGAAGTCACACACTGAAGCTTTCTTT	CSVVTGVWKSHTEAFF
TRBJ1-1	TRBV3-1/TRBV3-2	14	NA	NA	TGTGCCAGCAGGGGCCACGGACAAACTTCTGAAGCTTTCTTT	CASRGHGQTSEAFF
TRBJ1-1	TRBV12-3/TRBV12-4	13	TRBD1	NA	TGTGCCAGCAGCCCGACAGGGCCCACTGAAGCTTTCTTT	CASSPTGPTEAFF
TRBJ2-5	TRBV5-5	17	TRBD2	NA	TGTGCCAGCAGCCTGCCGGGACTAGCGGGGGGGCCGGAGACCCAGTACTTC	CASSLPGLAGGPETQYF
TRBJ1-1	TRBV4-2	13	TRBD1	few	TGTGCCAGCAGCCAAGATCAGCAGGGGGCGTCTTTCTTT	CASSQDQQGASFF
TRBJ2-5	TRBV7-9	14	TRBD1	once	TGTGCCAGCAGCCCCGACAGGGTCCAAGAGACCCAGTACTTC	CASSPDRVQETQYF
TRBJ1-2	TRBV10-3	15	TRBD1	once	TGTGCCAGCGGGACAGGGTTTGGGATGGACTATGGCTACACCTTC	CASGTGFGMDYGYTF
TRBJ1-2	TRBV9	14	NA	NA	TGTGCCAGCAGCGTACGGACGGGAGGAGATGGCTACACCTTC	CASSVRTGGDGYTF
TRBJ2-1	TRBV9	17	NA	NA	TGTGCCAGCAGCGGTCAACGGGGGTTACCCTCCTACAATGAGCAGTTCTTC	CASSGQRGLPSYNEQFF
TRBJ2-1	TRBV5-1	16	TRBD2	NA	TGCGCCAGCAGCTCTAGCGGGGGGAGCTCCTACAATGAGCAGTTCTTC	CASSSSGGSSYNEQFF
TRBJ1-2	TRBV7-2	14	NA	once	TGTGCCAGCAGCTCCAGGGTAGGGGACTATGGCTACACCTTC	CASSSRVGDYGYTF
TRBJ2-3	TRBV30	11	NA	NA	TGTGCCTGGAGGGGCCCAGATACGCAGTATTTT	CAWRGPDTQYF
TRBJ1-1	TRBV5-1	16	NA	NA	TGCGCCAGCAGCCCGGGACACTTAAAGGCGAACACTGAAGCTTTCTTT	CASSPGHLKANTEAFF
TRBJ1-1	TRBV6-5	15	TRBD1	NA	TGTGCCAGCAGTCGACAGGGAACGGGGAACACTGAAGCTTTCTTT	CASSRQGTGNTEAFF